The next 7 T cell receptor beta chains were all read from a single sample in a study of human T cells and chemical hapten exposure. TCRdb passed the RACE reads through MiXCR, listing each CDR3 protein once. The sample holds 130,000 or so distinct CDR3 sequences, about 9.4% seen once. Time point described: healthy volunteer bleed at 2 weeks. Unfractionated whole blood yielded total RNA. Sequencing was done on a sample of whole blood. All receptors derive from a male donor in good health. Some clones in this sample may be carry-over from other donors' samples.

At least ten counts were recorded for this clonotype. This sequence joins TRBV6-6 and TRBJ2-1; 9 nucleotides match TRBD2. The J segment lost 9 bases and the V segment lost 2 bases, leaving 11 bases of the junction unmatched. In germline, CDR1 is MNHNY, CDR2 SVGAGI (reference sequence). This CDR3 is 16 amino acids long. Written as DNA, the CDR3 is TGTGCCAGCAGTTACGTCGCCGGGACTAGCCCTCCTGAGCAGTTCTTC. Its protein is CASSYVAGTSPPEQFF.

This clonotype was counted many times. The rearrangement uses TRBV6-6 and TRBJ2-7, with TRBD2 identical over 7 bases. J gave up 2 bases and V 5 bases, and 9 bases lay outside the gene matches. The CDR3 is 15 amino acids. From germline, CDR1 is MNHNY and CDR2 SVGAGI (reference sequence). The CDR3 protein is CASSAAGRGAYEQYF. In nucleotides, the CDR3 is TGTGCCAGCAGTGCAGCGGGACGGGGGGCCTACGAGCAGTACTTC.

This clonotype was seen a few times. The V call is TRBV7-6, the J call TRBJ2-1, with 10 bases aligning to TRBD1. The CDR3 has 15 residues. The J segment lost 5 bases and the V segment lost 2 bases, leaving 3 bases of the junction unmatched. Germline values: CDR1 SGHVS, CDR2 FNYEAQ. The CDR3, as DNA: TGTGCCAGCAGCTTACGCGGGACAGGGGACAATGAGCAGTTCTTC. Translation: CASSLRGTGDNEQFF.

The V call is TRBV29-1, the J call TRBJ2-7; either TRBD1 or TRBD2 may fit D (6 bases each). The germline V gene has CDR1 SQVTM and CDR2 ANQGSEA. The V end lost 4 bases, the J end lost 3 bases, and 13 bases lay between the germline ends. This CDR3 is built from 13 residues. The CDR3 region has the DNA TGCAGCGTTGCGGCGGGACACAACTACGAGCAGTACTTC. It specifies CSVAAGHNYEQYF.

In this sample, this clonotype turned up a few times. The V call is TRBV6-2 or TRBV6-3, the J call TRBJ1-2; the match to TRBD1 covers 10 bases. Per the germline V gene, CDR1 is MNHEY and CDR2 is SVGEGT. CDR3 length: 15 residues. With V trimmed by 6 bases and J by 3 bases, 7 bases remained unmatched. CDR3 DNA sequence: TGTGCCAGCAGAGACGGGACAGGGGCGGACTATGGCTACACCTTC. Its translation is CASRDGTGADYGYTF.

This clonotype has a count of ten or more. The gene calls are TRBV5-1 and TRBJ1-4; a possible D gene is TRBD1 (5 bases). The CDR3 runs 15 residues. Germline V CDR1 and CDR2: SGHRS, YFSETQ. Trimming cost V 3 bases and J 5 bases, with 14 bases left between them. CDR3 coding DNA: TGCGCCAGCAGCTCCACGGGACCGGGGAATGAAAAACTGTTTTTT. Translating gives CASSSTGPGNEKLFF.

This clonotype was picked up many times. The chain recombines TRBV10-3 with TRBJ2-7; 9 bases agree with TRBD2. With 3 bases clipped from V and 7 bases from J, the junction kept 4 bases outside the gene matches. The CDR3 is 13 residues long. Germline assignment: CDR1 ENHRY and CDR2 SYGVKD. CDR3 sequence (DNA): TGTGCCATCAGTGAAGCGGGAGGCCTTGAGCAGTACTTC. Amino acids: CAISEAGGLEQYF.